The present TCR beta chain was sequenced within a study of T cells in Graves' hyperthyroidism and ophthalmopathy. Researchers amplified the TCR beta CDR3 regions from RNA transcripts. Initially, a first-round RT-PCR of the TCR CDR3 employed the HTBI primer set. TCRdb re-analysed the multiplex PCR reads in MiXCR, keeping a single row per CDR3 protein. Of over 400,000 distinct CDR3 sequences listed, 14% to 15% are singletons. Germline CDR1 and CDR2: MNHNS and SASEGT. The CDR3 consists of 16 residues. V was trimmed by 1 base and J by 3 bases, leaving 16 bases between them. The chain recombines TRBV6-1 with TRBJ2-7, with D possibly matching TRBD1 (6 bases). The sample consisted of blood. The TCR originated in a man aged 18 to 35 with Graves' ophthalmopathy. This CDR3 reads CASSEVSGGRVYEQYF. CDR3 sequence (DNA): TGTGCCAGCAGTGAAGTATCTGGGGGCAGGGTCTACGAGCAGTACTTC.